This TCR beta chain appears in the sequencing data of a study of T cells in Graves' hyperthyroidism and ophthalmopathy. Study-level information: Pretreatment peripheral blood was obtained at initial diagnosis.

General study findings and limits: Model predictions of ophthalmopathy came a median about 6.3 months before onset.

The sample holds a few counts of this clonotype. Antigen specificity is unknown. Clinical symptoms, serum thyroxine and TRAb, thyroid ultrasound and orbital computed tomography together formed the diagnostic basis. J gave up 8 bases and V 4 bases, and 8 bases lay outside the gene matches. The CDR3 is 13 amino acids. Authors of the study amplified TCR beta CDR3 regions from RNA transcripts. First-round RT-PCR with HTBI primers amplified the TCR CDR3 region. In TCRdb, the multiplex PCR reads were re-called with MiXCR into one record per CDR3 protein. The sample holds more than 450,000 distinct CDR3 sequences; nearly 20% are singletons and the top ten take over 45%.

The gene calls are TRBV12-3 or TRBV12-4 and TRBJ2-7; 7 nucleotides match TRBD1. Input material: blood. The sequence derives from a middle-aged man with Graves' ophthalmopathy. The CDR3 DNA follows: TGTGCCAGCAGTTACGGACAGGTGGGGAAGCAGTACTTC. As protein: CASSYGQVGKQYF.